What follows is one T cell receptor (beta chain) and its context. Its specificity is unknown. V shed 1 base and J 1 base; nucleotides not matched to a gene: 2. The CDR3 extends over 15 amino acids. CDR1 and CDR2 from the germline V gene are SGHDT and YYEEEE. This entry is derived from a study of identifying expanded T cells in peripheral blood. Study-wide points: Technical replicates showed roughly 1.2 changed clones; approximately 2 weeks about 16.4; four weeks 19.

Sequencing was performed with immunoSEQ multiplex PCR; in TCRdb, only in-frame clones are kept and a portion is missing. The top ten hold around 2.8% of the sample, which has tens of thousands of clones, around 91% seen once. The TCR originated in a person between 18 and 70 years old in good health. Sequences were obtained from blood. The chain is built from TRBV5-6 and TRBJ2-3; 8 nucleotides align to TRBD1. For the CDR3, the DNA is TGTGCCAGCAGCTTGTTGGACAGGGGCACAGATACGCAGTATTTT. Protein sequence: CASSLLDRGTDTQYF.